Each of the 18 T cell receptor beta chains below was sequenced from the same sample in a study of blood T cell repertoires in COVID-19. The data were produced by immunoSEQ multiplex PCR, yet TCRdb's version contains in-frame clones alone and is incomplete. This table has more than 85,000 clones, around 87% appearing once. The sample consisted of peripheral blood. Receptors originate from a human donor in a cohort sampled during active COVID-19.

The rearrangement uses TRBV7-2 and TRBJ1-1, with D unresolved. The germline CDR1 and CDR2 sequences are SGHTA and FQGNSA. The V gene lost 5 bases and the J gene lost 2 bases, with 15 bases spanning the gap. This CDR3 contains 15 residues. Here the CDR3 reads CASSPSLRGNTEAFF. CDR3 DNA sequence: TGTGCCAGCAGCCCCAGTCTGCGAGGCAACACTGAAGCTTTCTTT. Full variable domain (outside the CDR3, taken from reference TRBV7-2 and TRBJ1-1): GAGVSQSPSNKVTEKGKDVELRCDPISGHTALYWYRQSLGQGLEFLIYFQGNSAPDKSGLPSDRFSAERTGGSVSTLTIQRTQQEDSAVYLCASSPSLRGNTEAFFGQGTRLTVV.

J is TRBJ1-2 and V is TRBV14, with TRBD1 matching over 7 bases. CDR1 and CDR2 from the germline V gene are SGHDN and FVKESK. V was clipped by 2 bases and J by 7 bases; unmatched bases: 1. The CDR3 length is 12 residues. CDR3 nucleotides: TGTGCCAGCAGCCAACACAGGGGTGGCTACACCTTC. As protein: CASSQHRGGYTF.

The V call is TRBV5-1, the J call TRBJ2-1; 10 nucleotides align to TRBD1. The CDR3 has 16 amino acids. The V gene end was trimmed by 5 bases and the J gene end by 6 bases; junction bases not matched to a gene: 11. Germline V gives CDR1 SGHRS, CDR2 YFSETQ. As DNA, the CDR3 is TGCGCCAGCAGGCCTACACCGGGACAGGGGACCAATGAGCAGTTCTTC. It specifies CASRPTPGQGTNEQFF. Supplemented by reference TRBV5-1 and TRBJ2-1, the full variable domain reads KAGVTQTPRYLIKTRGQQVTLSCSPISGHRSVSWYQQTPGQGLQFLFEYFSETQRNKGNFPGRFSGRQFSNSRSEMNVSTLELGDSALYLCASRPTPGQGTNEQFFGPGTRLTVL.

This sequence joins TRBV2 and TRBJ2-7, with TRBD2 matching over 10 bases. The CDR3 runs 14 residues. The germline gives CDR1 SNHLY, CDR2 FYNNEI. J was trimmed by 1 base and V by 7 bases; bases with no gene match: 4. CDR3 sequence: CASNSGGPSYEQYF. CDR3 in DNA: TGTGCCAGCAATAGCGGGGGGCCTTCCTACGAGCAGTACTTC.

This chain links TRBV7-2 with TRBJ2-1; no clear D. The CDR3 extends over 15 amino acids. Trimming removed 4 bases from V and 0 bases from J, with 10 bases in between. Germline V CDR1 and CDR2: SGHTA, FQGNSA. Here the CDR3 DNA reads TGTGCCAGCAGCTACACATACCTCTCCTACAATGAGCAGTTCTTC. It codes for CASSYTYLSYNEQFF.

This sequence joins TRBV20-1 and TRBJ2-2, with TRBD1 matching over 12 bases. The CDR3 is made up of 18 amino acids. Germline V CDR1 and CDR2: DFQATT, SNEGSKA (reference sequence). The ends lost 3 bases at V and 4 bases at J; junction bases unmatched: 12. CDR3 region: CSASVLGQGAVVTGELFF. CDR3 in DNA: TGCAGTGCTAGTGTGTTGGGACAGGGGGCTGTTGTCACCGGGGAGCTGTTTTTT.

The rearrangement links TRBV30 to TRBJ1-1; D is perhaps TRBD1 (5 bases). Germline CDR1 GTSNPN, CDR2 SVGIG (reference sequence). V lost 0 bases and J 4 bases, leaving 12 bases between the germline ends. There are 14 residues in the CDR3. DNA of the CDR3: TGTGCCTGGAGTGTACGGAGGGGAAGCACTGAAGCTTTCTTT. It specifies CAWSVRRGSTEAFF.

This chain joins TRBV11-3 and TRBJ2-7; 7 nucleotides line up with TRBD2. The length of the CDR3 is 13 residues. The V gene's germline CDR1 is SGHNT and CDR2 YENEEA. V was clipped by 1 base and J by 9 bases; unmatched bases: 6. The CDR3 DNA reads as TGTGCCAGCAGCTTAGGCGAGGGGAGGGTGCAGTACTTC. As protein: CASSLGEGRVQYF.

This clone was detected once. This rearrangement joins TRBV18 to TRBJ2-5; 8 nucleotides line up with TRBD1. Trimming at V came to 0 bases and at J to 1 base, leaving 13 bases not matched to a gene. The CDR3 consists of 19 residues. Germline V gene sequence: CDR1 KGHSH, CDR2 LQKENI. CDR3 DNA: TGTGCCAGCTCACCACCCGGCAGGGGGCGAGGTACGGCCCAAGAGACCCAGTACTTC. It specifies CASSPPGRGRGTAQETQYF.

This sequence joins TRBV9 and TRBJ1-4; D remains unclear. The CDR3 has 15 residues. The germline V gene encodes CDR1 SGDLS and CDR2 YYNGEE. Trimming took 0 bases from V and 8 from J, leaving 14 bases between them. CDR3 DNA sequence: TGTGCCAGCAGCGTAGTGGAGGGCCGTGGGGAAAAACTGTTTTTT. Its translation is CASSVVEGRGEKLFF. Full variable domain (missing parts from reference TRBV9 and TRBJ1-4): DSGVTQTPKHLITATGQRVTLRCSPRSGDLSVYWYQQSLDQGLQFLIQYYNGEERAKGNILERFSAQQFPDLHSELNLSSLELGDSALYFCASSVVEGRGEKLFFGSGTQLSVL.

This chain links TRBV27 with TRBJ2-7, with D possibly TRBD2 on 5 matching bases. Trimming took 6 bases from V and 3 from J, leaving 18 bases between them. CDR1 and CDR2 (germline): MNHEY, SMNVEV (reference sequence). The CDR3 is 15 residues long. Here the CDR3 DNA reads TGTGCCAGCAGCCTTTCCGGAGGATCAGTCTACGAGCAGTACTTC. Amino acid sequence: CASSLSGGSVYEQYF.

As for this clone: A junction boundary mismatches the germline segment, possibly from a read error. The chain is built from TRBV6-1 and TRBJ2-7; 8 bases map to TRBD1. The CDR3 is made up of 14 amino acids. From germline, CDR1 is MNHNS and CDR2 SASEGT. The CDR3: CASSEGQGIHEQYF. The CDR3 nucleotides read TGTGCCAGCAGCGAAGGACAGGGAATCCACGAGCAGTACTTC.

The chain couples TRBV11-2 to TRBJ2-2; D is undetermined. The V and J ends lost 4 bases and 6 bases respectively, with 12 bases between them. CDR3 length: 14 amino acids. Germline lookup yields CDR1 SGHAT and CDR2 FQNNGV. CDR3: CASSSRQAAGELFF. Here the CDR3 DNA reads TGTGCCAGCAGCTCCCGCCAAGCTGCCGGGGAGCTGTTTTTT.

The chain uses TRBV6-5 and TRBJ2-7; D is unresolved. Trimming shortened V by 7 bases and J by 3 bases, and 7 bases separated the two germline ends. Per the germline V gene, CDR1 is MNHEY and CDR2 is SVGAGI. This CDR3 has 11 amino acids. In DNA, the CDR3 is TGTGCCAGCACCTCCGTCTACGAGCAGTACTTC. Translation: CASTSVYEQYF.

The rearrangement links TRBV7-2 to TRBJ2-2, with D perhaps matching TRBD2 (5 bases). The V gene's germline CDR1 is SGHTA and CDR2 FQGNSA. V gave up 4 bases and J gave up 1 base, with 7 bases separating them. CDR3 length: 14 amino acids. CDR3 in amino acids: CASSSGGNTGELFF. The CDR3 DNA is TGTGCCAGCAGCTCCGGAGGGAACACCGGGGAGCTGTTTTTT.

The chain couples TRBV12-3 or TRBV12-4 to TRBJ2-3; D not certain. This CDR3 contains 13 residues. V gave up 5 bases and J gave up 2 bases, with 8 bases separating them. CDR3 coding DNA: TGTGCCAGCAGTCTCGGGTCCACAGATACGCAGTATTTT. Its translation is CASSLGSTDTQYF.

The chain combines TRBV29-1 with TRBJ1-2; possibly TRBD1 for D (5 bases). The CDR3 loop spans 15 amino acids. CDR1 is SQVTM and CDR2 is ANQGSEA in the germline V gene. Trimming shortened V by 6 bases and J by 8 bases, and 25 bases separated the two germline ends. DNA of the CDR3: TGCAGCGTCCGCATGGACACCTCTTTGAATACCGGCTACACCTTC. This gives the protein CSVRMDTSLNTGYTF. Filled out from reference TRBV29-1 and TRBJ1-2, the complete variable domain reads SAVISQKPSRDICQRGTSLTIQCQVDSQVTMMFWYRQQPGQSLTLIATANQGSEATYESGFVIDKFPISRPNLTFSTLTVSNMSPEDSSIYLCSVRMDTSLNTGYTFGSGTRLTVV.

The V call is TRBV4-3, the J call TRBJ1-5; no firm D call. The CDR3 consists of 13 residues. CDR1 LGHNA and CDR2 YSLEER come from the germline V gene. Trimming stripped 0 bases from V and 4 bases from J, with 4 bases between. The chain's CDR3 is CASSQDRNQPQHF. CDR3 DNA: TGCGCCAGCAGCCAAGATCGGAATCAGCCCCAGCATTTT.